A selection of T cell receptor beta chains follows, all from one sample in a study of cytomegalovirus exposure and HLA in healthy donors. Assay used: immunoSEQ multiplex PCR; TCRdb lists only in-frame clones, some missing. The sample lists about 150,000 clones, 75% to 80% occurring once. The specimen was PBMCs. Receptors originate from a male donor in good health and CMV-seronegative. CDR3s include the opening cysteine and the closing phenylalanine or tryptophan. D genes are given only for firm matches. Rows give clone size only sometimes, using once, few, many, or a class for an expanded clone.

TRBJ1-5,-,-,TRBV6-6,TGTGCCAGCAGTTACGGTAGACAGGAAGATCAGCCCCAGCATTTT,CASSYGRQEDQPQHF
TRBJ1-2,-,TRBD1,TRBV6-5,TGTGCCAGCAATGAAACAGGGGACTATGGCTACACCTTC,CASNETGDYGYTF
TRBJ1-1,-,-,TRBV19,TGTGCCAGTAGTGTACAAACAGGGAACACTGAAGCTTTCTTT,CASSVQTGNTEAFF
TRBJ2-1,-,-,TRBV7-3,TGTGCCAGCAGCTTAGCCCGGGGGAACTACAATGAGCAGTTCTTC,CASSLARGNYNEQFF
TRBJ1-6,-,-,TRBV5-1,TGCGCCAGCAGCTTGGCCTGGGGGGGCGATTCACCCCTCCACTTT,CASSLAWGGDSPLHF
TRBJ1-2,few,-,TRBV7-8,TGTGCCAGCAGCCGGGGGGACTGGGGAGGCTACACCTTC,CASSRGDWGGYTF
TRBJ2-6,-,-,TRBV14,TGTGCCAGCAGCCAAGATCTTTCCAACGTCCTGACTTTC,CASSQDLSNVLTF
TRBJ2-7,-,-,TRBV5-4,TGTGCCAGCAGCTCCGGCTCCTACGAGCAGTACTTC,CASSSGSYEQYF
TRBJ2-7,-,TRBD2,TRBV6-6,TGTGCCAGCAGTACCGGGACTAGCGGGACCTACGAGCAGTACTTC,CASSTGTSGTYEQYF
TRBJ1-4,once,-,TRBV30,TGTGCCTGGAGTGGGCAGAATAATGAAAAACTGTTTTTT,CAWSGQNNEKLFF
TRBJ1-2,-,TRBD1,TRBV7-9,TGTGCCAGCAGCTTCGGGGGGGCAGGGGGTGCACGTAATGGCTACACCTTC,CASSFGGAGGARNGYTF
TRBJ2-7,few,TRBD1,TRBV5-4,TGTGCCAGCAGCTTGGTAGGGACAGGGCAGAACTACGAGCAGTACTTC,CASSLVGTGQNYEQYF
TRBJ2-7,-,-,TRBV27,TGTGCCAGCAGTTCGTATCACTCAGGGGCCCTCTATGGCGAGCAGTACTTC,CASSSYHSGALYGEQYF
TRBJ2-6,-,-,TRBV2,TGTGCCAGCATTTATCCCGGGACTGGGGCCAACGTCCTGACTTTC,CASIYPGTGANVLTF
TRBJ1-5,-,-,TRBV6-5,TGTGCCAGCAGTCGCCGAGAGGATCAGCCCCAGCATTTT,CASSRREDQPQHF
TRBJ2-2,-,-,TRBV5-5,TGTGCCAGCAGCCCCCGGACAGCCGGGGAGCTGTTTTTT,CASSPRTAGELFF
TRBJ2-3,-,TRBD1,TRBV11-2,TGTGCCAGCAGCTCCGGGACAGGGGGTTCCCCCACAGATACGCAGTATTTT,CASSSGTGGSPTDTQYF
TRBJ1-4,-,TRBD1,TRBV29-1,TGCAGCGTTGAAGAATGGCCAGGGGGAAGTGAAAAACTGTTTTTT,CSVEEWPGGSEKLFF
TRBJ2-3,few,-,TRBV27,TGTGCCAGCATATCGACAGATACGCAGTATTTT,CASISTDTQYF
TRBJ1-2,-,-,TRBV2,TGTGCCAGCAGTGAGGGCGCCTATGGCTACACCTTC,CASSEGAYGYTF
TRBJ1-2,-,TRBD1,TRBV7-8,TGTGCCAGCAGCTCCACAATGCTGACAGGGCGATCCTATGGCTACACCTTC,CASSSTMLTGRSYGYTF
TRBJ2-7,-,TRBD2,TRBV5-4,TGTGCCAGCAGCCGATCCGGGACTAGCAGAGGCGAGCAGTACTTC,CASSRSGTSRGEQYF
TRBJ2-1,-,TRBD1,TRBV11-3,TGTGCCAGCAGCTCCGGACAGGGGGCTACGTCCTACAATGAGCAGTTCTTC,CASSSGQGATSYNEQFF
TRBJ1-6,-,-,TRBV27,TGTGCCAGCACCCGGGAGCTCTCCTATAATTCACCCCTCCACTTT,CASTRELSYNSPLHF
TRBJ1-4,-,-,TRBV7-9,TGTGCCAGCAGCGCCAGGGTAACTAATGAAAAACTGTTTTTT,CASSARVTNEKLFF
TRBJ2-1,-,TRBD2,TRBV5-4,TGTGCCAGCAGCCCACGGGGGGTTCATGAGCAGTTCTTC,CASSPRGVHEQFF
TRBJ2-3,-,TRBD1,TRBV5-6,TGTGCCAGCAGCCTGGGACAGGGTGCAGATACGCAGTATTTT,CASSLGQGADTQYF
TRBJ2-3,-,TRBD2,TRBV7-2,TGTGCCAGCAGCGACGGGGTTAGCGGGAGGGATACGCAGTATTTT,CASSDGVSGRDTQYF
TRBJ2-1,few,TRBD2,TRBV29-1,TGCAGCGTGGCTTTGGCGGGAGGTCGCGATGAGCAGTTCTTC,CSVALAGGRDEQFF
TRBJ2-6,once,-,TRBV5-1,TGCGCCAGCAGCCCCTCCGTAAGCGGGGCCAACGTCCTGACTTTC,CASSPSVSGANVLTF
TRBJ1-1,-,TRBD1,TRBV4-1,TGCGCCAGCAGCCATACCGGGACAGGGGCTGAAGCTTTCTTT,CASSHTGTGAEAFF
TRBJ1-1,-,TRBD1,TRBV19,TGTGCCAGTAGTCCGGACAGGCACACTGAAGCTTTCTTT,CASSPDRHTEAFF
TRBJ1-1,-,TRBD1,TRBV11-3,TGTGCCAGCAGCTTGTGGACAGGGGGTATCACTGAAGCTTTCTTT,CASSLWTGGITEAFF
TRBJ2-3,few,TRBD2,TRBV10-1,TGCGCCAGCAGCTGTAGCGGGAGGGCCCCTATTAGCACAGATACGCAGTATTTT,CASSCSGRAPISTDTQYF
TRBJ1-1,-,-,TRBV6-6,TGTGCCAGCAGGGGTCTGAGGGCTTTCTTT,CASRGLRAFF
TRBJ2-7,-,-,TRBV6-5,TGTGCCAGCAGTTACTCGACCAGGGCCCACGAGCAGTACTTC,CASSYSTRAHEQYF